This is a list of T cell receptor beta chains from one sample in a study of blood T cell repertoires in COVID-19. TCRdb's copy holds only in-frame clones and misses some; the assay was immunoSEQ multiplex PCR. The table includes 200,000 to 250,000 clones, more than 75% detected once. Source material: peripheral blood. All receptors derive from a young woman who had recovered from COVID-19. The CDR3 runs from the conserved cysteine through the conserved F or W. A row's size may be missing; if present it is once, few, many or a size class.

v_call clone_size cdr3_length cdr3_aa
TRBV20-1 . 14 CSASRQGNSYEQYF
TRBV19 . 13 CASSRQIQETQYF
TRBV27 . 13 CASSFGLAYEQYF
TRBV19 . 16 CASSRTGGTINEKLFF
TRBV5-4 . 16 CASSSDGQAGAYGYTF
TRBV29-1 . 20 CSVYTPDWVGKDRQIETQYF
TRBV6-1 once 18 CASSEWGQGALWNTEAFF
TRBV30 . 12 CAWSVGGGGYTF
TRBV10-3 . 16 CAIRETGTGKSTEAFF
TRBV15 . 13 CATRNRGPYGYTF
TRBV18 . 16 CASSQSTVHGGQPQHF
TRBV9 . 13 CASSVVPRDTQYF
TRBV4-2 few 12 CASSQDLDTQYF
TRBV19 . 15 CASTETGGSGNTIYF
TRBV9 . 16 CASSVVWQGGMTEAFF
TRBV7-9 . 15 CASSLEAGLRSPLHF
TRBV7-9 . 14 CASSSLQVNYGYTF
TRBV5-5 . 13 CASSQGTGGVQYF
TRBV20-1 . 16 CSASPSGGPNYNEQFF
TRBV11-2 . 14 CASSSRVLAPTLHF
TRBV9 . 14 CASSLGEGDYGYTF
TRBV5-6 . 16 CASSVGTGLSGNTIYF
TRBV18 . 16 CASSPWTSGNTDTQYF
TRBV5-1 few 15 CASSFSGSNTGELFF
TRBV6-5 . 14 CASGEGQAMYGYTF
TRBV5-1 . 14 CASSLVPRQNGYTF
TRBV7-9 . 14 CASSAPWTAYEQYF
TRBV11-2 . 14 CASSLGGLPHGYTF
TRBV7-9 . 14 CASSSPGQGYGYTF
TRBV7-2 . 14 CASSHGTGFGELFF
TRBV7-2 . 19 CASSLAQAGLGPHDEKLFF
TRBV7-6 . 16 CASSNYGGQGNNEQFF
TRBV9 . 15 CASSVEGTRNQPQHF
TRBV2 . 13 CASITGLNQPQHF
TRBV5-1 . 14 CASSPGQGNSIQYF
TRBV5-1 . 13 CASSPPPGDEQYF
TRBV6-1 few 18 CASSEVQGAGGYIGEQYF
TRBV7-9 few 18 CASSQNPGQGLHSYGYTF
TRBV30 . 12 CAWKRDDSPLHF
TRBV19 . 14 CASRRTGGRETQYF
TRBV30 . 15 CAWSVRVAGGREQYF
TRBV2 . 17 CASSDPLADHSYNEQFF
TRBV18 . 17 CASSPAQAKASTDTQYF
TRBV11-3 . 16 CASNPPRDRSSYEQYF
TRBV5-4 . 18 CASSPTSGAGLGTDTQYF
TRBV6-5 . 12 CASSTQERGYTF
TRBV11-2 . 13 CASSAGGGLEQYF
TRBV7-2 . 12 CASSLGQFEQYF
TRBV27 . 12 CASSLQNSPLHF
TRBV21-1 . 19 CASSKAGGDLLSSSYGYTF
TRBV11-2 . 15 CASSSRQGMIEKLFF
TRBV15 . 13 CASSGTGVSEQYF
TRBV3-1/TRBV3-2 few 21 CASSTKIGVAGQNFLWNEQFF
TRBV6-5 . 15 CASRRLWQGNYEQYF
TRBV5-1 once 13 CASRREGTDTQYF
TRBV4-3 . 16 CASSQGESGGYNEQFF
TRBV7-9 few 15 CASSSTGTGRDGYTF